One and the same sample provided the 10 T cell receptor beta chains below, sequenced in a study of persistence of HIV-infected CD4 T cells. The libraries were made with immunoSEQ version 4 in survey mode. Libraries were prepared by immunoSEQ multiplex PCR; TCRdb keeps only in-frame clonotypes and omits some of them. The sample shows tens of thousands of clones, around 72% of them seen only once. Overlapping HIV-1 Gag 15-mer peptides at 0.95 to 1 ug per peptide per mL were used. CD4+ T cells upregulating both CD40 ligand and CD69 were sorted as responding cells. Their target antigens are unknown. The material sequenced was CD4+ T cells sorted from PBMCs after roughly 18-hour stimulation, taken from a patient who received antiretroviral therapy. These receptors all come from an adult man with HIV who was CMV-seropositive.

There are a few counts of this clone. The chain carries TRBV19 and TRBJ2-1; 11 bases agree with TRBD2. The CDR3 totals 17 residues. The junction had 15 bases not matched to a gene; V was cut back by 6 bases and J by 8 bases. Germline V gives CDR1 LNHDA, CDR2 SQIVND (reference sequence). Written as DNA, the CDR3 is TGTGCCAGTAGACCCCGTTACACTAGCGGGGGCCGGGATGAGCAGTTCTTC. This codes for CASRPRYTSGGRDEQFF.

The chain is built from TRBV5-4 and TRBJ2-7; 11 bases are shared with TRBD2. The CDR3 is 15 amino acids. V shed 4 bases and J 2 bases; nucleotides not matched to a gene: 5. Germline V gene sequence: CDR1 SGHNT, CDR2 YYREEE (reference sequence). The CDR3 is CASSKPGLAAYEQYF. As DNA, the CDR3 is TGTGCCAGCAGCAAACCGGGACTAGCGGCCTACGAGCAGTACTTC.

In this sample, this clone turned up once. This chain joins TRBV3-1 (or the pseudogene TRBV3-2) and TRBJ2-5; D might be TRBD1 (6 bases). The CDR3 covers 15 residues. The V end was cut by 4 bases, the J end by 1 base, with 13 bases between. The germline gives CDR1 LGHDT, CDR2 YNNKEL (reference sequence). The CDR3 DNA follows: TGTGCCAGCAGCCGATTAGACAGGAGCCAAGAGACCCAGTACTTC. This gives the protein CASSRLDRSQETQYF.

The chain has TRBV25-1 and TRBJ2-3; D might be TRBD1 or TRBD2, each matching 5 bases. This CDR3 spans 17 amino acids. Germline CDR1 and CDR2: MGHDK and SYGVNS. The ends were cut back, 5 bases at V and 6 bases at J, with 24 bases in the middle. In nucleotides, the CDR3 is TGTGCCAGCAGTCGGGACCTCCAGGGAGTCGGTCGCGATACGCAGTATTTT. Its translation: CASSRDLQGVGRDTQYF.

This clone was recorded once. This sequence joins TRBV3-1 (or the pseudogene TRBV3-2) and TRBJ2-1, with 8 bases identical to TRBD1. The CDR3 length is 15 residues. Trimming removed 1 base from V and 3 bases from J; junction bases left unmatched: 2. Germline CDR1 reads LGHDT; CDR2 reads YNNKEL (reference sequence). Here the CDR3 DNA reads TGTGCCAGCAGCCAAGTGACAGGGGACTACAATGAGCAGTTCTTC. This encodes CASSQVTGDYNEQFF.

This clone occurred a few times. The rearrangement uses TRBV25-1 and TRBJ1-5, with D maybe TRBD1 (5 bases). In germline, CDR1 is MGHDK, CDR2 SYGVNS. CDR3 length: 15 residues. The V end was cut by 6 bases, the J end by 1 base, with 13 bases between. CDR3 sequence: CASSPSAGSNQPQHF. The CDR3 DNA reads TGTGCCAGCAGCCCCTCGGCAGGGAGCAATCAGCCCCAGCATTTT.

The chain uses TRBV5-1 and TRBJ2-1; D is possibly TRBD2 (6 bases). V lost 3 bases, J lost 1 base, and 11 bases lay in between. Germline CDR1 is SGHRS and CDR2 is YFSETQ. This CDR3 has 15 amino acids. CDR3 bases: TGCGCCAGCAGCTGGGAGGTCCGTTCCTACAATGAGCAGTTCTTC. This encodes CASSWEVRSYNEQFF.

The gene calls are TRBV4-1 and TRBJ2-2; D may be TRBD2 (5 bases). This CDR3 is built from 17 residues. V lost 1 base and J 2 bases, leaving 14 bases between the germline ends. Per germline, CDR1 MGHRA and CDR2 YSYEKL. CDR3 nucleotide sequence: TGCGCCAGCAGCCAAGGTCTAAGCGGCGTTAACACCGGGGAGCTGTTTTTT. The encoded protein is CASSQGLSGVNTGELFF.

The chain joins TRBV25-1 to TRBJ2-3; TRBD1 matches at 8 bases. CDR1 is MGHDK and CDR2 is SYGVNS in the germline V gene. After removal of 6 bases from V and 6 bases from J, the junction contained 5 bases not matched to a gene. The CDR3 sequence is 13 residues long. The CDR3 reads CASSQGAVDTQYF. The CDR3 nucleotides are TGTGCCAGCAGCCAGGGGGCTGTGGATACGCAGTATTTT.

The chain uses TRBV10-1 and TRBJ2-2; 7 positions match TRBD1. The CDR3 has 14 residues. The ends lost 5 bases at V and 6 bases at J; junction bases unmatched: 6. Germline CDR1 and CDR2: WNHNN and SYGVQD (reference sequence). The CDR3 DNA reads as TGCGCCAGCAGTACGACAGGGACCCCCGGGGAGCTGTTTTTT. Its protein product is CASSTTGTPGELFF.